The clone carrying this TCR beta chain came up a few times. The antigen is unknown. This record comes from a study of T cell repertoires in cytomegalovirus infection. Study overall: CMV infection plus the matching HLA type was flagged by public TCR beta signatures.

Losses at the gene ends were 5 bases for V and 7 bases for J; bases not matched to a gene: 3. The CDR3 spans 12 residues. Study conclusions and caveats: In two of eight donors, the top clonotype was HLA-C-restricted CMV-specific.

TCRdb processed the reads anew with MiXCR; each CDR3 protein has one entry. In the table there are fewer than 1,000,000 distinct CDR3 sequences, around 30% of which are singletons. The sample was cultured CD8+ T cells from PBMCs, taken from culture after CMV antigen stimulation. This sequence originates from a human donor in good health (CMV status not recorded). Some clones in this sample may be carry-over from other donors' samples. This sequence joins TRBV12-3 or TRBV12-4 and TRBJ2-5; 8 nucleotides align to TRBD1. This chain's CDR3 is CASSLDRGTQYF. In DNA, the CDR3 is TGTGCCAGCAGTCTAGACAGGGGGACCCAGTACTTC.